This TCR beta chain was observed in a study of T-cell reconstitution after alpha-beta-depleted transplantation in children. Findings and caveats of the study: Several hundred expanded graft clones reportedly supplied alpha-beta T cells about two months after transplant. There were some patients whose high TCRbeta diversity at day 60 came from surviving recipient T cells and thymic progenitors. When one year had passed after transplant, most T-cell counts and diversity came from newly produced T cells.

CDR3 length: 16 residues. Trimming cost V 3 bases and J 0 bases, with 15 bases left between them. Germline V lookup: CDR1 KGHSH, CDR2 LQKENI. Preparation of the TCRbeta library involved a method that used unique molecular identifiers. MiXCR, run by TCRdb on the PCR reads, gives a single entry per CDR3 protein. The table shows some 300,000 distinct CDR3 sequences, with over 9.5% occurring only once. Turning to this clonotype: The antigen remains unidentified.

The receptor was isolated from a boy in the first two years of life with acute myeloid leukemia, due to receive a stem cell transplant. Sequenced here: PBMCs, sampled before TCRalphabeta/CD19-depleted stem cell transplant. The chain carries TRBV18 and TRBJ2-7; a weak D match, TRBD1 (6 bases). The CDR3 protein is CASSPPQGLSSYEQYF. The CDR3 DNA sequence: TGTGCCAGCTCACCTCCACAGGGCTTGAGCTCCTACGAGCAGTACTTC.